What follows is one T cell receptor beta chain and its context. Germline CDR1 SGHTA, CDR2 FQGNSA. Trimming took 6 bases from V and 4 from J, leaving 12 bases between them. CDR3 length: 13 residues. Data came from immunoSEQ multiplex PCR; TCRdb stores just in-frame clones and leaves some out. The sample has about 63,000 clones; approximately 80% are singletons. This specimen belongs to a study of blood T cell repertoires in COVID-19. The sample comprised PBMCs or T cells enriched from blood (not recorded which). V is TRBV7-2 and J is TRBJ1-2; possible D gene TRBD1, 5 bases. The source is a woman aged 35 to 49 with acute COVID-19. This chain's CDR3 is CASRLAGVYGYTF. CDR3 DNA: TGTGCCAGCAGGCTCGCGGGGGTCTATGGCTACACCTTC. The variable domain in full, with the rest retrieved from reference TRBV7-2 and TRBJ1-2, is GAGVSQSPSNKVTEKGKDVELRCDPISGHTALYWYRQSLGQGLEFLIYFQGNSAPDKSGLPSDRFSAERTGGSVSTLTIQRTQQEDSAVYLCASRLAGVYGYTFGSGTRLTVV.